This T cell receptor (beta chain) derives from a study of T cell repertoires in cytomegalovirus infection. Germline V gene lookup returns CDR1 MGHRA and CDR2 YSYEKL. This CDR3 has 16 amino acids. TCRdb reprocessed the reads via MiXCR and lists one record per CDR3 protein. The sample carries about 920,000 distinct CDR3 sequences, around a third recorded once. A word on this clonotype: Its target is unknown. Compared with germline, one end of the junction differs, possibly owing to a read error.

Study outcomes and limitations: The response measured ex vivo was dominated by TCR beta clonotypes (HLA-C-restricted and CMV-specific).

The material sequenced was cultured CD8+ T cells from PBMCs, taken from culture after CMV antigen stimulation. The chain uses TRBV4-1 and TRBJ2-1, with 9 bases aligning to TRBD2. The clonotype comes from a human donor in good health (CMV status not recorded). Some clones in this sample may be carry-over from other donors' samples. Here the CDR3 reads CASSQEERGASNEQFF. CDR3 nucleotide sequence: TGTGCCAGCAGCCAAGAGGAGCGGGGGGCGTCCAATGAGCAGTTCTTC.